These 5 T cell receptor beta chains were all obtained from the same sample, sequenced in a study of cytomegalovirus exposure and HLA in healthy donors. Clones were read by immunoSEQ multiplex PCR, and TCRdb kept only the in-frame ones, dropping some. The sample consists of about 240,000 clones, approximately 83% of them appearing once. The sequenced sample was PBMCs. The receptors were gathered from a woman aged 25-40 years in good health and CMV-seropositive.

The chain is built from TRBV5-4 and TRBJ1-2; 8 nucleotides align to TRBD1. Germline V gene data show CDR1 as SGHNT and CDR2 as YYREEE (reference sequence). The J segment lost 7 bases and the V segment lost 9 bases, leaving 17 bases of the junction unmatched. The CDR3 sequence is 15 residues long. CDR3 loop: CAIPNNIDRGAGYTF. The CDR3 DNA reads TGTGCCATCCCGAACAACATTGACAGGGGAGCTGGCTACACCTTC. Variable domain in full (rest from reference TRBV5-4 and TRBJ1-2): ETGVTQSPTHLIKTRGQQVTLRCSSQSGHNTVSWYQQALGQGPQFIFQYYREEENGRGNFPPRFSGLQFPNYSSELNVNALELDDSALYLCAIPNNIDRGAGYTFGSGTRLTVV.

This clone has more than one count but fewer than ten. V and J are TRBV19 and TRBJ1-5; D may be TRBD1 (6 bases). The CDR3 is 15 amino acids. Trimming pared 3 bases from V and 5 bases from J, leaving 14 bases between. The germline CDR1 and CDR2 sequences are LNHDA and SQIVND (reference sequence). CDR3 DNA sequence: TGTGCCAGTAGTATCGACAGCCCAGGGGATCAGCCCCAGCATTTT. It is translated as CASSIDSPGDQPQHF.

To note about this clone: Its ends do not fully match the called genes, so a read error is possible. The V call is TRBV7-7, the J call TRBJ2-7, with TRBD2 identical over 11 bases. In germline, CDR1 is SSHAT, CDR2 FNYEAQ (reference sequence). This CDR3 is 16 amino acids long. The CDR3 nucleotides are TGTGCTAGCAGCATGGGACCCGGGACTAGCGGCTACGAGCAGTACTTC. This translates into CASSMGPGTSGYEQYF.

The gene calls are TRBV19 and TRBJ1-5, with unresolved D. Germline loops: CDR1 LNHDA, CDR2 SQIVND (reference sequence). The CDR3 length is 13 residues. Trimming left V 3 bases short and J 3 bases short, with 6 bases between. The CDR3 region has the DNA TGTGCCAGTAGTATCGCGCACAATCAGCCCCAGCATTTT. This translates into CASSIAHNQPQHF. Full variable domain (remainder filled in from reference TRBV19 and TRBJ1-5): DGGITQSPKYLFRKEGQNVTLSCEQNLNHDAMYWYRQDPGQGLRLIYYSQIVNDFQKGDIAEGYSVSREKKESFPLTVTSAQKNPTAFYLCASSIAHNQPQHFGDGTRLSIL.

The gene calls are TRBV6-1 and TRBJ1-5; TRBD1 is a possible D gene (6 bases). The germline V gene has CDR1 MNHNS and CDR2 SASEGT. The CDR3 contains 14 residues. Trimming removed 6 bases from V and 5 bases from J, with 14 bases in between. The CDR3 region has the DNA TGTGCCAGCAGCTCACAGGGTCGGGATCAGCCCCAGCATTTT. As protein: CASSSQGRDQPQHF.